The entry below gives a single T cell receptor beta chain sequence along with its context. Its specificity is unknown. The sample comes from a study of PD-L1 blockade in urothelial cancer. Background on the study: Patients previously received 0 to 3 chemotherapy regimens. Overall study findings and caveats: Durable-benefit patients expanded tumor-associated blood clones more at 3 weeks.

Assay used: immunoSEQ multiplex PCR; TCRdb lists only in-frame clones, some missing. In the table there are 35,000 to 40,000 clones, 75% to 90% of which are singletons. Germline CDR1 is MGHDK and CDR2 is SYGVNS. The CDR3 consists of 15 residues. Trimming took 4 bases from V and 7 from J; bases not matched to a gene: 5. Time point of the sample: peripheral blood 6 weeks after treatment start. Each patient presented with locally advanced or metastatic urothelial carcinoma. Sample: PBMCs, taken around atezolizumab (anti-PD-L1) treatment. The chain has TRBV25-1 and TRBJ1-4; 11 bases agree with TRBD1. The TCR sequence derives from a man aged 55 to 69 with urothelial cancer. CDR3 protein: CASSGADRGLEKLFF. The CDR3 DNA reads as TGTGCCAGCAGTGGAGCGGACAGGGGGCTTGAAAAACTGTTTTTT. The variable domain in full, completed from reference TRBV25-1 and TRBJ1-4, reads EADIYQTPRYLVIGTGKKITLECSQTMGHDKMYWYQQDPGMELHLIHYSYGVNSTEKGDLSSESTVSRIRTEHFPLTLESARPSHTSQYLCASSGADRGLEKLFFGSGTQLSVL.